What follows are 12 T cell receptor beta chains derived from one specimen sequenced in a study of CD8 T cells in Susac syndrome. With random hexamers, about 0.5 to 1 ug RNA was reverse transcribed. TCRdb reanalysed the immunoSEQ multiplex PCR reads using MiXCR and keeps one entry per CDR3 protein. Counted here are about 250,000 distinct CDR3 sequences, 85% to 95% occurring once; the ten biggest clones make up around 0.07%. Sequenced material: CD4+ T cells from PBMCs. The source of these receptors is a human donor with multiple sclerosis.

This rearrangement joins TRBV3-1 to TRBJ1-1, with D possibly matching TRBD1 (6 bases). Per the germline V gene, CDR1 is LGHDT and CDR2 is YNNKEL (reference sequence). This CDR3 spans 13 amino acids. V was shortened by 3 bases and J by 4 bases, with 9 bases between the two germline ends. CDR3 sequence reads: CASSQQGTTEAFF. The CDR3, as DNA: TGTGCCAGCAGCCAGCAGGGGACCACTGAAGCTTTCTTT. Drawing the rest from reference TRBV3-1 and TRBJ1-1, the complete variable domain is DTAVSQTPKYLVTQMGNDKSIKCEQNLGHDTMYWYKQDSKKFLKIMFSYNNKELIINETVPNRFSPKSPDKAHLNLHINSLELGDSAVYFCASSQQGTTEAFFGQGTRLTVV.

The chain uses TRBV25-1 and TRBJ2-2; TRBD2 might be the D (6 bases). Germline V gene lookup returns CDR1 MGHDK and CDR2 SYGVNS. V lost 4 bases and J 1 base, leaving 10 bases between the germline ends. The CDR3 extends over 15 amino acids. This CDR3 reads CASSVGGGNTGELFF. CDR3 coding DNA: TGTGCCAGCAGTGTGGGGGGTGGGAACACCGGGGAGCTGTTTTTT.

The gene calls are TRBV3-1 and TRBJ2-7; the D is unclear. The CDR3 totals 12 residues. Germline loops: CDR1 LGHDT, CDR2 YNNKEL (reference sequence). V was trimmed by 10 bases and J by 0 bases, leaving 10 bases between them. CDR3 region: CANTLHSYEQYF. For the CDR3, the DNA is TGTGCCAACACGTTACACTCCTACGAGCAGTACTTC.

The chain recombines TRBV29-1 with TRBJ1-1; weak D call: TRBD1 (6 bases). The CDR3 is 13 residues long. Germline V gives CDR1 SQVTM, CDR2 ANQGSEA. With 5 bases removed from V and 4 bases from J, the gap between germline ends came to 14 bases. The CDR3 DNA is TGCAGCGTTCGTCAGGGGAGCAGCACTGAAGCTTTCTTT. Translated: CSVRQGSSTEAFF.

The rearrangement joins TRBV5-6 to TRBJ2-5; D is perhaps TRBD1 (6 bases). From germline, CDR1 is SGHDT and CDR2 YYEEEE. The V and J ends lost 2 bases and 5 bases respectively, with 10 bases between them. This CDR3 is built from 13 residues. For the CDR3, the DNA is TGTGCCAGCAGCTTTAGGGGGACGGAGACCCAGTACTTC. Translation gives CASSFRGTETQYF.

The V call is TRBV18, the J call TRBJ2-5, with a tentative D call TRBD2 (6 bases). Germline V lookup: CDR1 KGHSH, CDR2 LQKENI. This CDR3 spans 13 amino acids. Trimming took off 6 bases at V and 1 base at J, with 9 bases between the two ends. In DNA form, the CDR3 reads TGTGCCAGCTCGTCGGGACTCCAAGAGACCCAGTACTTC. Protein sequence: CASSSGLQETQYF.

The chain's CDR3 is CASSGTASSGANVLTF. The CDR3 bases are TGTGCCAGCAGTGGGACAGCCAGCTCTGGGGCCAACGTCCTGACTTTC. The chain joins TRBV2 to TRBJ2-6; the D gene is possibly TRBD1 (6 bases). Germline values: CDR1 SNHLY, CDR2 FYNNEI. This CDR3 has 16 residues. V dropped 4 bases and J dropped 0 bases, with 10 bases sitting between them. The variable domain in full, with the rest retrieved from reference TRBV2 and TRBJ2-6, is EPEVTQTPSHQVTQMGQEVILRCVPISNHLYFYWYRQILGQKVEFLVSFYNNEISEKSEIFDDQFSVERPDGSNFTLKIRSTKLEDSAMYFCASSGTASSGANVLTFGAGSRLTVL.

The chain is built from TRBV19 and TRBJ1-5; 8 bases align to TRBD1. Germline V CDR1 and CDR2: LNHDA, SQIVND (reference sequence). The trim removed 5 bases at V and 5 bases at J, leaving 8 bases unmatched. CDR3 length: 15 residues. In DNA form, the CDR3 reads TGTGCCAGTAGTCCGAGGACAGGGTGGGATCAGCCCCAGCATTTT. Protein product: CASSPRTGWDQPQHF.

The chain combines TRBV20-1 with TRBJ1-1; tentative D call: TRBD1 (5 bases). Germline assignment: CDR1 DFQATT and CDR2 SNEGSKA (reference sequence). There are 13 residues in the CDR3. V lost 5 bases, J lost 4 bases, and 14 bases lay in between. CDR3 sequence reads: CSAWDPGGTEAFF. CDR3 coding DNA: TGCAGTGCTTGGGACCCCGGGGGCACTGAAGCTTTCTTT.

This clonotype is a singleton in its sample. This chain links TRBV1 with TRBJ2-7; the DNA was not compared with TRBD2, the D call given in the table. TRBV1 is listed as a pseudogene. The length of the CDR3 is 15 residues. Written as DNA, the CDR3 is TGCACCAGCAGCCAAGATCCCATACTAGCAAACGAGCAGTACGTC. Its protein is CTSSQDPILANEQYV.

The rearrangement links TRBV2 to TRBJ2-7; 8 bases are a match to TRBD2. Germline V gene data show CDR1 as SNHLY and CDR2 as FYNNEI. V was clipped by 7 bases and J by 3 bases; unmatched bases: 8. This CDR3 comprises 14 residues. The CDR3 DNA reads as TGTGCCAGCAAGGGAAGCGGGAGTGTCTACGAGCAGTACGTC. It specifies CASKGSGSVYEQYV.

The count of this clonotype is one. The rearrangement uses TRBV4-1 and TRBJ1-2; 9 nucleotides match TRBD1. Trimming cost V 4 bases and J 7 bases; bases outside gene matches: 10. Looked up from germline, CDR1 is MGHRA and CDR2 is YSYEKL. This CDR3 has 15 residues. Written as DNA, the CDR3 is TGCGCCAGCAGCCCAACCCCCGGGACAGGGTTTGGCTACACCTTC. This translates into CASSPTPGTGFGYTF.